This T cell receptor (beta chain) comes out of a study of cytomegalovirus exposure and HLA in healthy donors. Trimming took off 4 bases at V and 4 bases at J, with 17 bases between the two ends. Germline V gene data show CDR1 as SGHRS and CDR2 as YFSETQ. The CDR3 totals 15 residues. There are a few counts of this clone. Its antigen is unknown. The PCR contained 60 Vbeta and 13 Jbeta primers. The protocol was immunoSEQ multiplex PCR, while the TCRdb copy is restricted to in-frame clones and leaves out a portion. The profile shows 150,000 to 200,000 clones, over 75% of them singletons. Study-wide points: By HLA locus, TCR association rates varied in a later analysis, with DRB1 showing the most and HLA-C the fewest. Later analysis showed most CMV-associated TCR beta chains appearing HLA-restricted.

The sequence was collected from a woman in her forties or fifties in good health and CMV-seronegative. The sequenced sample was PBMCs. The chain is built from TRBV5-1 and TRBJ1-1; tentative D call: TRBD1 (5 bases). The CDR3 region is CASSDFRVGATEAFF. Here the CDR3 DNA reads TGCGCCAGCAGCGACTTCCGGGTAGGGGCCACTGAAGCTTTCTTT.